One and the same sample provided the 4 T cell receptor beta chains below, sequenced in a study of patients with pleural tuberculosis. A single record per CDR3 protein comes from TCRdb applying MiXCR to the reads. Of 25,000 to 30,000 distinct CDR3 sequences detected, over 15% appear once; the ten largest clones hold roughly 4%. The specimen sequenced was peripheral blood. The receptors shown here come from a human donor with pleural tuberculosis.

A remark on this clonotype: One end of the junction fails to match germline, which may point to a read error. The rearrangement joins TRBV20-1 to TRBJ1-5; D unclear. CDR1 DFQATT and CDR2 SNEGSKA come from the germline V gene (reference sequence). This CDR3 is 12 amino acids long. The CDR3 DNA reads as TGCTGTGCTAAGGAAAGCAATCAGCCCCGGCATTTT. It is translated as CCAKESNQPRHF.

The table lists this clonotype with many counts. The chain carries TRBV7-9 and TRBJ2-7; 8 bases map to TRBD1. V shed 6 bases and J 5 bases; nucleotides not matched to a gene: 9. The CDR3 runs 14 residues. Germline assignment: CDR1 SEHNR and CDR2 FQNEAQ (reference sequence). CDR3 sequence (DNA): TGTGCCAGCAGGGTTGACAGGGGTGGCAACGAGCAGTACTTC. Residues: CASRVDRGGNEQYF.

By frequency in the sample, this clonotype is medium-sized. The rearrangement uses TRBV20-1 and TRBJ1-1; D not resolved. Trimming cost V 3 bases and J 4 bases, with 6 bases left between them. The germline gives CDR1 DFQATT, CDR2 SNEGSKA (reference sequence). CDR3 length: 11 residues. The CDR3 region has the DNA TGCAGTGCTAGTCAGCCCACTGAAGCTTTCTTT. Protein: CSASQPTEAFF.

This clonotype was counted ten times or more. The V gene is TRBV28, the J gene TRBJ2-7; TRBD1 agrees at 10 bases. Unmatched junction bases numbered 5, after V lost 4 bases and J lost 2 bases. Germline V CDR1 and CDR2: MDHEN, SYDVKM. CDR3 length equals 15 residues. CDR3 sequence reads: CASSSDRGLPYEQYF. The DNA of the CDR3 is TGTGCCAGCAGTTCAGACAGGGGGCTCCCCTACGAGCAGTACTTC. The variable domain in full, completed from reference TRBV28 and TRBJ2-7, reads DVKVTQSSRYLVKRTGEKVFLECVQDMDHENMFWYRQDPGLGLRLIYFSYDVKMKEKGDIPEGYSVSREKKERFSLILESASTNQTSMYLCASSSDRGLPYEQYFGPGTRLTVT.